This passage covers 31 T cell receptor beta chains from one sample sequenced in a study of control samples from healthy donors and cancer patients. Clones were sequenced by immunoSEQ multiplex PCR, and TCRdb holds only the in-frame ones, with some missing. The table shows 190,000 or so clones, with approximately 92% occurring only once. Sequenced material: blood. The receptor set was obtained from a man younger than 30 in good health.

This clone was seen a handful of times. The chain employs TRBV19 and TRBJ1-6; TRBD1 matches 10 bases. J gave up 8 bases and V 4 bases, and 8 bases lay outside the gene matches. Germline V gives CDR1 LNHDA, CDR2 SQIVND (reference sequence). The CDR3 runs to 16 residues. The CDR3 DNA is TGTGCCAGTAGTACGTCGCCCGGGACAGGGGATTCACCCCTCCACTTT. Protein product: CASSTSPGTGDSPLHF.

The chain carries TRBV3-1 (or the pseudogene TRBV3-2) and TRBJ2-1; tentatively, D is TRBD1 (5 bases). The CDR3 has 10 residues. The V gene lost 8 bases and the J gene lost 8 bases, with 7 bases spanning the gap. The V gene's germline CDR1 is LGHDT and CDR2 YNNKEL (reference sequence). The CDR3 DNA sequence: TGTGCCAGCGGGGCGGATGAGCAGTTCTTC. Its protein is CASGADEQFF.

The table lists this clone with a count of one. The genes are TRBV19 and TRBJ1-1; possible D gene TRBD1, 6 bases. From germline, CDR1 is LNHDA and CDR2 SQIVND (reference sequence). Trimming took off 8 bases at V and 1 base at J, with 14 bases between the two ends. This CDR3 region has 14 residues. The CDR3 nucleotides are TGTGCCAGTTTCACCCCGGGACAGAACACTGAAGCTTTCTTT. It translates to CASFTPGQNTEAFF.

The chain carries TRBV20-1 and TRBJ1-1, with D unclear. Germline lookup yields CDR1 DFQATT and CDR2 SNEGSKA (reference sequence). CDR3 length: 11 amino acids. V shed 3 bases and J shed 4 bases, with 6 bases lying between them. The CDR3 DNA reads as TGCAGTGCTAGTCCGGGCACTGAAGCTTTCTTT. As protein: CSASPGTEAFF.

The V call is TRBV2, the J call TRBJ1-1, with a possible D match to TRBD1 (5 bases). This CDR3 has 13 residues. CDR1 is SNHLY, CDR2 FYNNEI, per germline. The V and J ends lost 4 bases and 5 bases respectively, with 11 bases between them. CDR3: CASSVQGGTEAFF. DNA of the CDR3: TGTGCCAGCAGTGTCCAGGGAGGGACTGAAGCTTTCTTT.

This clone occurred once. The V and J genes are TRBV6-1 and TRBJ1-6; unclear D gene. Germline V gives CDR1 MNHNS, CDR2 SASEGT. Trimming cost V 3 bases and J 2 bases, with 11 bases left between them. The CDR3 contains 16 residues. CDR3 nucleotide sequence: TGTGCCAGCAGTGAGAGGGTAAACACCTATAATTCACCCCTCCACTTT. Amino acid sequence: CASSERVNTYNSPLHF.

The rearrangement joins TRBV5-4 to TRBJ1-1; 10 bases are shared with TRBD1. J lost 0 bases, V lost 4 bases, and 6 bases had no gene match. Germline-derived CDR1 and CDR2 are SGHNT and YYREEE (reference sequence). This CDR3 comprises 16 residues. The CDR3 protein is CASSRDRGIMNTEAFF. The DNA for the CDR3 is TGTGCCAGCAGCCGGGACAGGGGCATTATGAACACTGAAGCTTTCTTT.

V and J are TRBV18 and TRBJ2-4; D remains unclear. V was shortened by 3 bases and J by 2 bases, with 8 bases between the two germline ends. CDR3 length: 14 amino acids. Germline loops: CDR1 KGHSH, CDR2 LQKENI. In nucleotides, the CDR3 is TGTGCCAGCTCACCTGGGGTGCCCAAAAACATTCAGTACTTC. Its translation is CASSPGVPKNIQYF.

The gene calls are TRBV6-6 and TRBJ2-3; D is perhaps TRBD2 (6 bases). CDR1 is MNHNY, CDR2 SVGAGI, per germline (reference sequence). This CDR3 spans 14 amino acids. V was cut by 2 bases and J by 4 bases, with 10 bases left in between. The CDR3 sequence is CASSYGGLSDTQYF. As DNA, the CDR3 is TGTGCCAGCAGTTACGGGGGACTTTCAGATACGCAGTATTTT.

The rearrangement uses TRBV14 and TRBJ2-3; 7 bases map to TRBD2. V lost 7 bases, J lost 0 bases, and 10 bases stayed unmatched. Germline V gives CDR1 SGHDN, CDR2 FVKESK. This CDR3 comprises 16 residues. The CDR3 spells CASNPLSGTSTDTQYF. Written as DNA, the CDR3 is TGTGCCAGCAACCCTCTGAGCGGGACTAGCACAGATACGCAGTATTTT.

The rearrangement joins TRBV7-2 to TRBJ1-2; maybe TRBD1 (5 bases). The CDR3 has 16 residues. The ends were cut back, 5 bases at V and 5 bases at J, with 21 bases in the middle. CDR1 and CDR2 (germline): SGHTA, FQGNSA. CDR3 DNA: TGTGCCAGCAGCCCCGGGACCTCTCTTAACGGGTATGGCTACACCTTC. Translation gives CASSPGTSLNGYGYTF.

Here the CDR3 reads CASSFYEDTIYF. CDR3 sequence (DNA): TGTGCCAGTAGTTTTTACGAAGACACCATATATTTT. The rearrangement links TRBV19 to TRBJ1-3; D not resolved. This CDR3 has 12 amino acids. Per the germline V gene, CDR1 is LNHDA and CDR2 is SQIVND (reference sequence). Trimming took off 5 bases at V and 8 bases at J, with 10 bases between the two ends.

The V and J genes are TRBV4-1 and TRBJ1-4; 9 positions agree with TRBD1. The CDR3 loop spans 20 amino acids. Per the germline V gene, CDR1 is MGHRA and CDR2 is YSYEKL. V lost 2 bases, J lost 1 base, and 14 bases stayed unmatched. The CDR3 DNA reads as TGCGCCAGCAGCCAACTAAACACCTTTTGGGACAGGGAAACTAATGAAAAACTGTTTTTT. Protein: CASSQLNTFWDRETNEKLFF.

V usage is TRBV2 and J usage is TRBJ1-4; D is unclear. CDR1 and CDR2 (germline): SNHLY, FYNNEI. V shed 1 base and J shed 2 bases, with 8 bases lying between them. The CDR3 runs 15 residues. CDR3 sequence: CASSEEGGTNEKLFF. The CDR3 nucleotides read TGTGCCAGCAGTGAAGAAGGCGGGACTAATGAAAAACTGTTTTTT.

CDR3 sequence: CASSPGPAETQYF. In nucleotides, the CDR3 is TGTGCCAGCAGCCCGGGTCCGGCGGAGACCCAGTACTTC. The V call is TRBV5-6, the J call TRBJ2-5, with no clear D. CDR3 length: 13 amino acids. V lost 4 bases, J lost 5 bases, and 12 bases lay in between. Germline V gene data show CDR1 as SGHDT and CDR2 as YYEEEE.

This chain uses TRBV13 with TRBJ2-7; 8 positions agree with TRBD1. CDR1 PRHDT and CDR2 FYEKMQ come from the germline V gene (reference sequence). The V and J ends lost 2 bases and 2 bases, in that order; junction bases with no gene match: 8. The CDR3 is 16 residues long. The CDR3 DNA reads as TGTGCCAGCAGCTTAAGGTCGTCAGGGGGCGCCTACGAGCAGTACTTC. Residues: CASSLRSSGGAYEQYF.

The rearrangement joins TRBV2 to TRBJ1-5; D unclear. The CDR3 is made up of 14 amino acids. V shed 6 bases and J shed 1 base, with 10 bases lying between them. CDR1 and CDR2 (germline): SNHLY, FYNNEI. CDR3 sequence (DNA): TGTGCCAGCAGGGCTATGTACAGCAATCAGCCCCAGCATTTT. Its translation is CASRAMYSNQPQHF.

V usage is TRBV25-1 and J usage is TRBJ1-2; no clear D. The CDR3 runs to 12 residues. V was trimmed by 6 bases and J by 1 base, leaving 6 bases between them. Germline-derived CDR1 and CDR2 are MGHDK and SYGVNS. The DNA of the CDR3 is TGTGCCAGCAGGGGAGGTAACTATGGCTACACCTTC. Its translation is CASRGGNYGYTF.

The chain couples TRBV5-6 to TRBJ2-1; 8 bases are a match to TRBD2. This CDR3 spans 15 amino acids. Germline V gene sequence: CDR1 SGHDT, CDR2 YYEEEE. The V and J ends lost 2 bases and 8 bases, in that order; junction bases with no gene match: 9. As DNA, the CDR3 is TGTGCCAGCAGCTTTGGACTAGCCCAGGGTGATGAGCAGTTCTTC. Its translation: CASSFGLAQGDEQFF.

This chain connects TRBV19 to TRBJ2-2; the D gene is possibly TRBD2 (7 bases). The germline V and J ends were trimmed by 6 bases and 0 bases, with 29 bases remaining between them. This CDR3 has 21 residues. The germline V gene has CDR1 LNHDA and CDR2 SQIVND (reference sequence). CDR3 in DNA: TGTGCCAGTAGCCATGGGCGGGGGCGATCTCGGGGCTATTCGAACACCGGGGAGCTGTTTTTT. It translates to CASSHGRGRSRGYSNTGELFF.

This clone was detected only once. This sequence joins TRBV14 and TRBJ1-2; 10 nucleotides match TRBD1. In germline, CDR1 is SGHDN, CDR2 FVKESK. This CDR3 is built from 14 residues. V lost 4 bases, J lost 5 bases, and 4 bases stayed unmatched. The CDR3 sequence: CASSPDRGLYGYTF. DNA for the CDR3: TGTGCCAGCAGCCCCGACAGGGGGCTTTATGGCTACACCTTC.

DNA of the CDR3: TGTGCCAGCAGCCTAGAGACGATAAGCTACGGAAACACCATATATTTT. The encoded protein is CASSLETISYGNTIYF. This chain links TRBV5-8 with TRBJ1-3; D gene ambiguous. This CDR3 has 16 residues. Trimming took 4 bases from V and 4 from J, leaving 18 bases between them. Germline V CDR1 and CDR2: SGHTS, YDEGEE. The entire variable domain, with the rest obtained from reference TRBV5-8 and TRBJ1-3, is as follows: EAGVTQSPTHLIKTRGQQATLRCSPISGHTSVYWYQQALGLGLQFLLWYDEGEERNRGNFPPRFSGRQFPNYSSELNVNALELEDSALYLCASSLETISYGNTIYFGEGSWLTVV.

The chain is built from TRBV18 and TRBJ1-2; 7 nucleotides agree with TRBD1. The germline V gene has CDR1 KGHSH and CDR2 LQKENI. The CDR3 length is 14 residues. J gave up 4 bases and V 6 bases, and 8 bases lay outside the gene matches. CDR3 DNA sequence: TGTGCCAGCTCGTCCGGGACAGAGATCTATGGCTACACCTTC. Its protein is CASSSGTEIYGYTF.

The chain uses TRBV19 and TRBJ1-3; D is unclear. Trimming left V 5 bases short and J 8 bases short, with 4 bases between. The CDR3 loop spans 10 amino acids. CDR1 is LNHDA, CDR2 SQIVND, per germline (reference sequence). CDR3 DNA sequence: TGTGCCAGTAGTCCAGACACCATATATTTT. Translating gives CASSPDTIYF.

The V gene is TRBV5-6, the J gene TRBJ2-3; 10 bases match TRBD2. There are 15 residues in the CDR3. J lost 1 base, V lost 1 base, and 0 bases had no gene match. Germline V gives CDR1 SGHDT, CDR2 YYEEEE. CDR3 DNA sequence: TGTGCCAGCAGCTTGCTAGCGGGGGGCACAGATACGCAGTATTTT. Translated, it gives CASSLLAGGTDTQYF. Looking up the rest from reference TRBV5-6 and TRBJ2-3 gives the full variable domain: DAGVTQSPTHLIKTRGQQVTLRCSPKSGHDTVSWYQQALGQGPQFIFQYYEEEERQRGNFPDRFSGHQFPNYSSELNVNALLLGDSALYLCASSLLAGGTDTQYFGPGTRLTVL.

The V and J genes are TRBV19 and TRBJ2-5, with 16 bases fitting TRBD2. Losses at the gene ends were 6 bases for V and 1 base for J; bases not matched to a gene: 5. Germline V gene sequence: CDR1 LNHDA, CDR2 SQIVND (reference sequence). This CDR3 contains 17 residues. The CDR3 DNA reads as TGTGCCAGTAGAAGGGGACTAGCGGGGGGGACCCAAGAGACCCAGTACTTC. Protein product: CASRRGLAGGTQETQYF.

The CDR3 nucleotides are TGCGCCAGCAGCTTAATGTTGGAGGGTATGGGCACAGATACGCAGTATTTT. Residues: CASSLMLEGMGTDTQYF. This chain uses TRBV5-1 with TRBJ2-3, with D possibly TRBD2 on 6 matching bases. The CDR3 contains 17 residues. V lost 2 bases and J 1 base, leaving 17 bases between the germline ends. Germline-derived CDR1 and CDR2 are SGHRS and YFSETQ.

The chain is built from TRBV3-1 (or the pseudogene TRBV3-2) and TRBJ2-5; 11 bases align to TRBD2. Per germline, CDR1 LGHDT and CDR2 YNNKEL (reference sequence). CDR3 length equals 15 residues. V gave up 4 bases and J gave up 2 bases; unmatched junction bases: 3. CDR3 in amino acids: CASSLTSGAQETQYF. For the CDR3, the DNA is TGTGCCAGCAGCCTGACTAGCGGGGCACAAGAGACCCAGTACTTC.

This clone appeared a single time. This chain connects TRBV11-2 to TRBJ2-7; unclear D gene. The CDR3 totals 11 residues. Germline V gene lookup returns CDR1 SGHAT and CDR2 FQNNGV. Trimming pared 2 bases from V and 4 bases from J, leaving 3 bases between. CDR3 loop: CASSLIYEQYF. The CDR3 region has the DNA TGTGCCAGCAGCTTAATTTACGAGCAGTACTTC.

As DNA, the CDR3 is TGTGCCAGCAGCTTAACAAAGTCTAACTATGGCTACACCTTC. Its protein product is CASSLTKSNYGYTF. V gene TRBV7-3 combines with J gene TRBJ1-2; D unclear. This CDR3 has 14 amino acids. The germline CDR1 and CDR2 sequences are SGHTA and FQGTGA. V lost 0 bases to trimming and J lost 0 bases, with 5 bases between them.

This clone appeared once. The chain carries TRBV25-1 and TRBJ2-2; 8 bases fit TRBD1. V lost 0 bases, J lost 3 bases, and 9 bases stayed unmatched. CDR1 and CDR2 from the germline V gene are MGHDK and SYGVNS. This CDR3 is built from 18 residues. CDR3 in DNA: TGTGCCAGCAGTGAATATGGAGACAGGGGATATGACACCGGGGAGCTGTTTTTT. Translation: CASSEYGDRGYDTGELFF. Together with reference TRBV25-1 and TRBJ2-2, the CDR3 gives the full variable domain: EADIYQTPRYLVIGTGKKITLECSQTMGHDKMYWYQQDPGMELHLIHYSYGVNSTEKGDLSSESTVSRIRTEHFPLTLESARPSHTSQYLCASSEYGDRGYDTGELFFGEGSRLTVL.